The 22 T cell receptor beta chains given below trace back to one sample, sequenced in a study of identical twins. TCRdb reprocessed the 5' RACE reads with MiXCR, giving one entry per CDR3 protein. This table holds about 520,000 distinct CDR3 sequences, roughly 21% found once. These same data were also listed under a study on T cells expressing NK-cell markers.

The specimen was CD4+ T cells sorted from blood. These TCRs come from a woman aged 18-29 years in good health.

This chain joins TRBV12-3 or TRBV12-4 and TRBJ2-7; TRBD2 agrees at 8 bases. CDR3 length: 15 amino acids. V was clipped by 3 bases and J by 5 bases; unmatched bases: 9. In nucleotides, the CDR3 is TGTGCCAGCAGTTTCCCTCCGGGACTAGTCGACGAGCAGTACTTC. Encoded protein: CASSFPPGLVDEQYF.

The table lists this clonotype with a few counts. The J gene is TRBJ2-3, the V gene TRBV19, with D perhaps TRBD1 or TRBD2 (6 bases each). Germline V lookup: CDR1 LNHDA, CDR2 SQIVND (reference sequence). CDR3 size: 16 residues. Trimming removed 6 bases at V and 1 base at J, with 17 bases between. DNA of the CDR3: TGTGCCAGTAGCCCGGACAGACTAGGGGGCACAGATACGCAGTATTTT. It is translated as CASSPDRLGGTDTQYF.

This clonotype was found many times. The J gene is TRBJ2-3, the V gene TRBV29-1; the D is unclear. Germline assignment: CDR1 SQVTM and CDR2 ANQGSEA. The V gene lost 2 bases and the J gene lost 8 bases, with 11 bases spanning the gap. The CDR3 has 12 residues. CDR3 amino acids: CSVEQGPGTQYF. CDR3 bases: TGCAGCGTTGAACAAGGGCCAGGTACGCAGTATTTT.

The CDR3 DNA sequence: TGTGCCAGCAGCCAAGTCGGGACTAGCGAGAACTACGAGCAGTACTTC. Its translation is CASSQVGTSENYEQYF. The chain employs TRBV3-1 and TRBJ2-7; 10 nucleotides line up with TRBD2. The CDR3 consists of 16 residues. After removal of 1 base from V and 3 bases from J, the junction contained 6 bases not matched to a gene. CDR1 LGHDT and CDR2 YNNKEL come from the germline V gene (reference sequence).

This clonotype was seen a few times. This CDR3 is CASSRDRGSILYYEQYF. In DNA, the CDR3 is TGTGCCAGCAGCCGGGACAGGGGCTCTATCCTGTACTACGAGCAGTACTTC. The rearrangement uses TRBV7-2 and TRBJ2-7; 10 nucleotides align to TRBD1. The CDR3 has 17 residues. CDR1 SGHTA and CDR2 FQGNSA come from the germline V gene. After removal of 5 bases from V and 3 bases from J, the junction contained 13 bases not matched to a gene.

The chain employs TRBV11-2 and TRBJ2-7; possible D gene TRBD2, 7 bases. CDR3 size: 14 residues. V dropped 5 bases and J dropped 6 bases, with 17 bases sitting between them. The germline V gene encodes CDR1 SGHAT and CDR2 FQNNGV. The CDR3 here is CASSHPGGWLEQYF. CDR3 in DNA: TGTGCCAGCAGCCACCCGGGGGGCTGGCTCGAGCAGTACTTC.

The J gene is TRBJ2-7, the V gene TRBV20-1; D not resolved. This CDR3 has 13 amino acids. V lost 4 bases, J lost 6 bases, and 16 bases lay in between. Germline V gene sequence: CDR1 DFQATT, CDR2 SNEGSKA (reference sequence). In DNA form, the CDR3 reads TGCAGTGCTATCTTCCTCTTTACCCGCGAGCAGTACTTC. This codes for CSAIFLFTREQYF.

This clonotype was recorded a few times. V gene TRBV7-8 combines with J gene TRBJ2-3, with D maybe TRBD1 (6 bases). Trimming took off 8 bases at V and 10 bases at J, with 22 bases between the two ends. Germline V gene data show CDR1 as SGHVS and CDR2 as FQNEAQ. CDR3 length: 14 residues. The CDR3 loop is CASRTRQDFSSQYF. The DNA for the CDR3 is TGTGCCAGCCGAACAAGACAGGATTTTTCGTCGCAGTATTTT.

This clonotype occurred a few times. The chain employs TRBV5-5 and TRBJ2-6; D is unresolved. Looked up from germline, CDR1 is SGHKS and CDR2 is YYEKEE (reference sequence). The CDR3 spans 14 residues. The V end was cut by 3 bases, the J end by 4 bases, with 8 bases between. The CDR3, as DNA: TGTGCCAGCAGCTCGACGGTGGGGGCCAACGTCCTGACTTTC. Translated, it gives CASSSTVGANVLTF.

A few counts support this clonotype. The CDR3 loop reads CASSRSQETQYF. Written as DNA, the CDR3 is TGTGCCAGCAGTCGTAGCCAGGAGACCCAGTACTTC. V gene TRBV6-6 combines with J gene TRBJ2-5, with D hard to call. The CDR3 is 12 residues long. The germline gives CDR1 MNHNY, CDR2 SVGAGI (reference sequence). The V end was cut by 5 bases, the J end by 5 bases, with 9 bases between.

The chain combines TRBV20-1 with TRBJ2-7; 8 positions match TRBD1. The CDR3 is 13 residues long. Losses at the gene ends were 3 bases for V and 3 bases for J; bases not matched to a gene: 4. Germline CDR1 reads DFQATT; CDR2 reads SNEGSKA (reference sequence). This CDR3 is CSASPGQGYEQYF. The CDR3 DNA is TGCAGTGCTAGCCCAGGACAGGGCTACGAGCAGTACTTC.

This clonotype was counted ten times or more. The chain has TRBV12-3 or TRBV12-4 and TRBJ1-5, with D tentatively TRBD1 (5 bases). The CDR3 length is 14 residues. V lost 6 bases and J 3 bases, leaving 12 bases between the germline ends. The CDR3 coding sequence is TGTGCCAGCAGCCGCGACAGCCTCAATCAGCCCCAGCATTTT. Translating gives CASSRDSLNQPQHF.

The genes are TRBV5-1 and TRBJ2-5; D remains unclear. Trimming shortened V by 0 bases and J by 1 base, and 13 bases separated the two germline ends. Germline CDR1 and CDR2: SGHRS and YFSETQ. There are 16 residues in the CDR3. Written as DNA, the CDR3 is TGCGCCAGCAGCTTGGTTGGGGTCGGGTCCCAAGAGACCCAGTACTTC. Amino acid sequence: CASSLVGVGSQETQYF.

V usage is TRBV12-3 or TRBV12-4 and J usage is TRBJ2-7; no definite D call. The V end lost 6 bases, the J end lost 9 bases, and 21 bases lay between the germline ends. The CDR3 runs 14 residues. The CDR3 reads CASSSSRQSMSQYF. The DNA for the CDR3 is TGTGCCAGCAGCTCGAGTCGCCAGAGTATGTCGCAGTACTTC.

The V and J genes are TRBV12-3 or TRBV12-4 and TRBJ1-2; D is perhaps TRBD1 (6 bases). The CDR3 is made up of 14 amino acids. V was pared by 6 bases and J by 5 bases, with 16 bases between. The CDR3 loop reads CASRGAGRIYGYTF. The CDR3 DNA reads TGTGCCAGCAGGGGGGCCGGACGGATTTATGGCTACACCTTC.

The table lists this clonotype with many counts. V usage is TRBV12-3 or TRBV12-4 and J usage is TRBJ2-7; D perhaps matches TRBD2 (5 bases). Trimming took 1 base from V and 3 from J, leaving 13 bases between them. This CDR3 region has 15 residues. In nucleotides, the CDR3 is TGTGCCAGCAGTTTAGAGGGTAGCGCGCACTACGAGCAGTACTTC. This encodes CASSLEGSAHYEQYF.

This clonotype was detected only a few times. V gene TRBV12-3 or TRBV12-4 combines with J gene TRBJ2-7, with 8 bases that match TRBD1. The junction had 13 bases not matched to a gene; V was cut back by 5 bases and J by 7 bases. The CDR3 runs 15 residues. The DNA for the CDR3 is TGTGCCAGCAGTCCAGGGGGCAGTTTTTTGGTAGAGCAGTACTTC. It yields the protein CASSPGGSFLVEQYF.

The rearrangement links TRBV28 to TRBJ1-5, with TRBD1 as a possible D gene (6 bases). The CDR3 sequence is 14 residues long. CDR1 is MDHEN and CDR2 is SYDVKM in the germline V gene. Trimming cost V 4 bases and J 10 bases, with 17 bases left between them. CDR3 bases: TGTGCCAGCAGTTCTCACAGGGATTACGATCCCCAGCATTTT. Translating gives CASSSHRDYDPQHF.

This chain links TRBV19 with TRBJ1-3, with 8 positions matching TRBD1. The CDR3 consists of 14 residues. The J segment lost 1 base and the V segment lost 6 bases, leaving 2 bases of the junction unmatched. Germline CDR1 reads LNHDA; CDR2 reads SQIVND (reference sequence). The CDR3 DNA sequence: TGTGCCAGTAGGAGGGACAGGTCTGGAAACACCATATATTTT. This gives the protein CASRRDRSGNTIYF. The complete variable domain, with remaining parts taken from reference TRBV19 and TRBJ1-3, reads DGGITQSPKYLFRKEGQNVTLSCEQNLNHDAMYWYRQDPGQGLRLIYYSQIVNDFQKGDIAEGYSVSREKKESFPLTVTSAQKNPTAFYLCASRRDRSGNTIYFGEGSWLTVV.

The chain couples TRBV6-1 to TRBJ2-3, with 10 bases aligning to TRBD2. This CDR3 has 15 amino acids. Unmatched junction bases numbered 2, after V lost 1 base and J lost 4 bases. Germline CDR1 reads MNHNS; CDR2 reads SASEGT. CDR3 sequence reads: CASSEEAGGPDTQYF. Here the CDR3 DNA reads TGTGCCAGCAGTGAAGAAGCGGGAGGGCCAGATACGCAGTATTTT.

This clonotype was counted a few times. The genes are TRBV6-1 and TRBJ1-1; D unclear. The germline V and J ends were trimmed by 6 bases and 1 base, with 12 bases remaining between them. This CDR3 comprises 14 residues. CDR1 and CDR2 from the germline V gene are MNHNS and SASEGT. CDR3 protein: CASSREVRNTEAFF. The CDR3 DNA reads TGTGCCAGCAGCCGCGAGGTTCGGAACACTGAAGCTTTCTTT.

This clonotype was seen ten or more times. V and J are TRBV2 and TRBJ2-2; D is unresolved. The ends were cut back, 4 bases at V and 3 bases at J, with 3 bases in the middle. The CDR3 sequence is 12 residues long. Germline CDR1 SNHLY, CDR2 FYNNEI. CDR3 sequence reads: CASSGDTGELFF. The CDR3 DNA is TGTGCCAGCAGTGGGGACACCGGGGAGCTGTTTTTT.